This is a list of T cell receptor beta chains from one sample in a study of blood T cell repertoires in COVID-19. Here immunoSEQ multiplex PCR was the method, and the copy in TCRdb shows in-frame clones only, minus some. The sample includes roughly 460,000 clones, about 90% of them seen just once. Source material: peripheral blood. Source of these receptors: a man between 18 and 35 years old with COVID-19, enrolled during active disease. Each CDR3 is given with its conserved first and last residue. The order of the fields is J gene, V gene, D gene, clone size, CDR3 protein, CDR3 DNA. D genes are given only for firm matches. Size is omitted from some rows. Given values are once, few, many or a class for expanded clones.

TRBJ2-1	TRBV6-5	TRBD2	-	CASRRLAGTYNEQFF	TGTGCCAGCAGGAGACTAGCGGGAACCTACAATGAGCAGTTCTTC
TRBJ1-3	TRBV3-1/TRBV3-2	-	-	CASSQDRVSGNTIYF	TGTGCCAGCAGCCAAGATCGGGTCTCTGGAAACACCATATATTTT
TRBJ1-3	TRBV6-5	-	-	CAGHDGNSGNTIYF	TGTGCCGGACACGACGGAAACTCTGGAAACACCATATATTTT
TRBJ2-1	TRBV24-1	-	-	CATSDSGNEQFF	TGTGCCACCAGTGATTCGGGAAATGAGCAGTTCTTC
TRBJ2-7	TRBV15	-	-	CATSRDLSGTYEQYF	TGTGCCACCAGCAGAGATCTAAGCGGAACCTACGAGCAGTACTTC
TRBJ1-1	TRBV2	-	-	CASSGGSGVSTEAFF	TGTGCCAGCAGTGGTGGCTCAGGGGTTAGTACTGAAGCTTTCTTT
TRBJ2-2	TRBV5-4	-	-	CASSRDIGTGELFF	TGTGCCAGCAGCCGGGATATTGGAACCGGGGAGCTGTTTTTT
TRBJ2-7	TRBV5-1	TRBD1	few	CASSRRRTGETLHEQYF	TGCGCCAGCAGCCGCAGGAGAACAGGGGAAACTCTCCACGAGCAGTACTTC
TRBJ1-1	TRBV2	TRBD1	-	CASSDRATEAFF	TGTGCCAGCAGCGACAGGGCCACTGAAGCTTTCTTT
TRBJ2-7	TRBV21-1	-	-	CASSKLGQGYEQYF	TGTGCCAGCAGCAAATTGGGACAGGGGTACGAGCAGTACTTC
TRBJ2-1	TRBV30	TRBD1	-	CAWSSGQGLNEQFF	TGTGCCTGGAGTAGCGGACAGGGGCTAAATGAGCAGTTCTTC
TRBJ1-1	TRBV6-6	-	-	CASSLAENEAFF	TGTGCCAGCAGCCTGGCAGAAAATGAAGCTTTCTTT
TRBJ1-3	TRBV2	-	-	CASSAGVVYGNTIYF	TGTGCCAGCAGCGCCGGTGTAGTCTATGGAAACACCATATATTTT
TRBJ1-1	TRBV18	-	-	CASSPGGGNTEAFF	TGTGCCAGCTCACCAGGGGGCGGTAACACTGAAGCTTTCTTT
TRBJ1-2	TRBV3-1/TRBV3-2	-	-	CASMRDNYGYTF	TGTGCCAGCATGAGGGATAACTATGGCTACACCTTC
TRBJ2-7	TRBV27	-	-	CASSLYGQMVYEQYF	TGTGCCAGCAGTTTATACGGACAGATGGTCTACGAGCAGTACTTC
TRBJ1-2	TRBV7-9	-	-	CASSLSQGGYTF	TGTGCCAGCAGCTTAAGCCAGGGTGGCTACACCTTC
TRBJ1-5	TRBV2	TRBD1	-	CAVPGQGGNQPQHF	TGTGCCGTTCCGGGACAGGGGGGGAATCAGCCCCAGCATTTT
TRBJ1-6	TRBV11-2	-	-	CASSDRARGESPLHF	TGTGCCAGCAGCGATAGGGCCAGGGGAGAATCACCCCTCCACTTT
TRBJ2-3	TRBV29-1	TRBD1	-	CSVERSGGGADTQYF	TGCAGCGTTGAAAGATCAGGGGGCGGGGCAGATACGCAGTATTTT
TRBJ2-2	TRBV11-3	-	once	CASSPGTDTTGELFF	TGTGCCAGCAGTCCCGGGACTGATACCACCGGGGAGCTGTTTTTT
TRBJ1-4	TRBV29-1	TRBD1	once	CSGQGTNEKLFF	TGCAGTGGACAGGGGACTAATGAAAAACTGTTTTTT
TRBJ2-7	TRBV5-1	TRBD2	-	CASSLAGQAGGPGEQYF	TGCGCCAGCAGCTTGGCCGGGCAAGCGGGAGGGCCGGGAGAGCAGTACTTC
TRBJ2-7	TRBV10-2	TRBD2	-	CASSDASGGVNYEQYF	TGCGCCAGCAGTGACGCCTCCGGGGGGGTCAACTACGAGCAGTACTTC
TRBJ2-7	TRBV4-2	TRBD2	-	CASSQAGPGGGGSYEQYF	TGTGCCAGCAGCCAAGCCGGTCCCGGTGGCGGGGGCTCCTACGAGCAGTACTTC
TRBJ2-1	TRBV4-2	TRBD2	-	CASSPGLAGGVIQNEQFF	TGTGCCAGCAGCCCAGGACTAGCGGGGGGGGTGATACAAAATGAGCAGTTCTTC
TRBJ2-1	TRBV10-1	-	-	CASSAGLLYNEQFF	TGCGCCAGCAGCGCGGGACTTCTCTACAATGAGCAGTTCTTC
TRBJ1-3	TRBV2	-	few	CASKGTSSSGNTIYF	TGTGCCAGCAAGGGGACATCGAGCTCTGGAAACACCATATATTTT
TRBJ1-1	TRBV19	-	-	CASSMQGPFLNTEAFF	TGTGCCAGTAGTATGCAGGGTCCGTTTTTGAACACTGAAGCTTTCTTT
TRBJ1-2	TRBV3-1/TRBV3-2	TRBD1	-	CASSQVTGIAGYTF	TGTGCCAGCAGCCAAGTGACAGGGATAGCTGGCTACACCTTC
TRBJ2-6	TRBV27	TRBD2	-	CASSSYLAGTSSGANVLTF	TGTGCCAGCAGTTCCTACCTAGCGGGGACCAGCTCTGGGGCCAACGTCCTGACTTTC
TRBJ1-1	TRBV19	-	few	CASTPVTGQLMNTEAFF	TGTGCCAGTACCCCGGTAACAGGGCAACTTATGAACACTGAAGCTTTCTTT
TRBJ1-6	TRBV5-1	TRBD1	-	CASRGDRDNSPLHF	TGCGCCAGCAGGGGAGACAGGGACAATTCACCCCTCCACTTT
TRBJ1-1	TRBV5-1	-	-	CASSLGGGVNTEAFF	TGCGCCAGCAGCTTGGGTGGGGGCGTGAACACTGAAGCTTTCTTT
TRBJ2-5	TRBV2	-	once	CASTGQETQYF	TGTGCCAGCACAGGGCAAGAGACCCAGTACTTC
TRBJ2-2	TRBV7-6	TRBD1	-	CASTGQSNTGELFF	TGTGCCAGCACGGGACAGAGCAACACCGGGGAGCTGTTTTTT
TRBJ1-1	TRBV3-1/TRBV3-2	TRBD1	-	CASSRQGQITEAFF	TGTGCCAGCAGCCGCCAGGGACAGATCACTGAAGCTTTCTTT
TRBJ1-6	TRBV30	TRBD1	-	CAWSVGTGDKDSPLHF	TGTGCCTGGAGTGTAGGGACAGGGGATAAGGATTCACCCCTCCACTTT
TRBJ1-6	TRBV27	-	-	CASKQQGFGSYNSPLHF	TGTGCCAGCAAACAACAGGGTTTCGGGTCCTATAATTCACCCCTCCACTTT
TRBJ1-5	TRBV2	-	-	CASSETNQPQHF	TGTGCCAGCAGTGAGACTAATCAGCCCCAGCATTTT
TRBJ1-1	TRBV15	-	-	CATSRDSGGTEAFF	TGTGCCACCAGCAGAGATTCGGGAGGAACAGAAGCTTTCTTT
TRBJ2-1	TRBV2	-	once	CASSVQSGGEFF	TGTGCCAGCAGTGTTCAATCGGGGGGCGAGTTCTTC
TRBJ1-5	TRBV6-1	-	-	CASSEALLWGHSNQPQHF	TGTGCCAGCAGTGAAGCGCTTCTTTGGGGGCATAGCAATCAGCCCCAGCATTTT
TRBJ1-2	TRBV5-1	TRBD1	-	CASSLGDRGIYGYTF	TGCGCCAGCAGCTTGGGGGACAGGGGGATCTATGGCTACACCTTC
TRBJ2-7	TRBV2	TRBD2	-	CASSEWLAGGPGYEQYF	TGTGCCAGCAGTGAGTGGTTAGCGGGAGGGCCGGGTTACGAGCAGTACTTC
TRBJ2-7	TRBV7-8	-	-	CASSLRGTREQYF	TGTGCCAGCAGCTTAAGGGGGACCCGCGAGCAGTACTTC
TRBJ1-1	TRBV3-1/TRBV3-2	TRBD1	once	CASRGHRGGNTEAFF	TGTGCCAGCAGGGGACACAGGGGAGGGAACACTGAAGCTTTCTTT
TRBJ2-7	TRBV7-9	TRBD1	few	CASSYDRGSYEQYF	TGTGCCAGCAGCTACGACAGGGGAAGCTACGAGCAGTACTTC
TRBJ2-3	TRBV30	-	-	CAWRGRLVTDTQYF	TGTGCCTGGAGAGGGAGATTAGTGACAGATACGCAGTATTTT
TRBJ1-2	TRBV6-5	-	once	CASSPGNYGYTF	TGTGCCAGCAGTCCGGGGAACTATGGCTACACCTTC
TRBJ1-1	TRBV15	-	-	CATSRAGGNTEAFF	TGTGCCACCAGCAGAGCCGGAGGAAACACTGAAGCTTTCTTT
TRBJ2-1	TRBV2	TRBD2	-	CASRGLPNEQFF	TGTGCCAGCAGGGGACTACCAAATGAGCAGTTCTTC
TRBJ2-7	TRBV4-2	TRBD2	-	CASSQDSGTSGLPLGEQYF	TGTGCCAGCAGCCAAGATTCCGGGACTAGCGGACTTCCCCTGGGCGAGCAGTACTTC
TRBJ2-7	TRBV5-6	TRBD1	-	CASSFSGGGEQYF	TGTGCCAGCAGCTTCTCAGGGGGCGGCGAGCAGTACTTC
TRBJ2-7	TRBV11-2	TRBD2	-	CASSLILAGTGYEQYF	TGTGCCAGCAGCTTAATTTTAGCGGGAACCGGTTACGAGCAGTACTTC
TRBJ2-1	TRBV10-3	TRBD1	-	CAISDRGTGDTSSRVTYNEQFF	TGTGCCATCAGTGACCGCGGGACAGGCGACACAAGTAGCCGTGTTACCTACAATGAGCAGTTCTTC
TRBJ2-3	TRBV28	-	-	CASTSGVLGTDTQYF	TGTGCCAGCACCTCAGGGGTCCTTGGAACAGATACGCAGTATTTT